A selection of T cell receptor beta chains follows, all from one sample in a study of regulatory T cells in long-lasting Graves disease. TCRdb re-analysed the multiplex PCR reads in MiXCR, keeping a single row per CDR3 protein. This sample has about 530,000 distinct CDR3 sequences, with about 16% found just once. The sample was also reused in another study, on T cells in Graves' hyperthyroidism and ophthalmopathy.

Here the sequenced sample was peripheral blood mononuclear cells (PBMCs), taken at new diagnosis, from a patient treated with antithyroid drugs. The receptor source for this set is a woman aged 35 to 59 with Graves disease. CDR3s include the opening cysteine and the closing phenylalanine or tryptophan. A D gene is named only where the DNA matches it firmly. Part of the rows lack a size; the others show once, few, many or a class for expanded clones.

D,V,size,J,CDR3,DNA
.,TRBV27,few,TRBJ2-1,CASTSLNEQFF,TGTGCCAGTACTAGCCTCAATGAGCAGTTCTTC
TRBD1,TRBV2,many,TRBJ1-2,CASKPDRANYGYTF,TGTGCCAGCAAACCGGACAGGGCTAACTATGGCTACACCTTC
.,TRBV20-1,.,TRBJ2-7,CSAGGPTEQYF,TGCAGTGCGGGGGGACCAACAGAGCAGTACTTC
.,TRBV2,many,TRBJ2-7,CASSEVLRPLAYEQYF,TGTGCCAGCAGTGAAGTATTGAGGCCCTTGGCCTACGAGCAGTACTTC
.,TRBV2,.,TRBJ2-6,CASSEEGGAGANVLTF,TGTGCCAGCAGTGAAGAGGGGGGGGCTGGGGCCAACGTCCTGACTTTC
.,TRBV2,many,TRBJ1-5,CASSGPASLYSNQPQHF,TGTGCCAGCAGTGGTCCGGCCAGCTTGTATAGCAATCAGCCCCAGCATTTT
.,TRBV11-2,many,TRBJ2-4,CATRIIAKNIQYF,TGTGCCACCCGTATTATAGCCAAAAACATTCAGTACTTC
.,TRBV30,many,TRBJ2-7,CAWGNYNGQYF,TGTGCCTGGGGGAACTACAACGGGCAGTACTTC
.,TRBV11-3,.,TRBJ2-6,CASSQGLWGADAGANVLTF,TGTGCCAGCAGCCAAGGGCTTTGGGGGGCAGATGCTGGGGCCAACGTCCTGACTTTC
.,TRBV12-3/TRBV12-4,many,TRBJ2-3,CASSPLKWSSDTQYF,TGTGCCAGCAGCCCCCTGAAGTGGTCCTCAGATACGCAGTATTTT
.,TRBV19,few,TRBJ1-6,CASSISLSGGSPLHF,TGTGCCAGTAGTATCAGTCTTTCGGGAGGTTCACCCCTCCACTTT
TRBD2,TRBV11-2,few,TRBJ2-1,CASSLLAPSGGAEQFF,TGTGCCAGCAGCTTATTGGCCCCTAGCGGGGGGGCAGAGCAGTTCTTC
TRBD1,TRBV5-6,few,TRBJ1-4,CASSSDGTGGNEKLFF,TGTGCCAGCAGCTCGGACGGGACAGGGGGGAATGAAAAACTGTTTTTT
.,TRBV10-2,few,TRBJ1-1,CASRGAIGGENTEAFF,TGCGCCAGCCGAGGGGCCATCGGGGGGGAAAACACTGAAGCTTTCTTT
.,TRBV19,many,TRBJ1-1,CATMEQPNTEAFF,TGTGCCACCATGGAACAACCGAACACTGAAGCTTTCTTT
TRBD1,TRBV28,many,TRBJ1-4,CASSLQQGGSEKLFF,TGTGCCAGCAGTTTACAACAGGGGGGCAGTGAAAAACTGTTTTTT
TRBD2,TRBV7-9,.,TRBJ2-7,CASSLPWTSGGAYEQYF,TGTGCCAGCAGCCTACCATGGACTAGCGGGGGGGCCTACGAGCAGTACTTC